The clone carrying this TCR beta chain was detected a few times. The record originates from a study of PD-1 blockade in classical Hodgkin lymphoma. Libraries were prepared by immunoSEQ multiplex PCR; TCRdb keeps only in-frame clonotypes and omits some of them. The table includes about 35,000 clones, approximately 70% detected once. Every one of the patients relapsed after autologous stem cell transplantation (brentuximab vedotin exposure was variable). The germline gives CDR1 MNHEY, CDR2 SMNVEV (reference sequence). V lost 3 bases, J lost 6 bases, and 7 bases stayed unmatched. This CDR3 is built from 16 residues.

V usage is TRBV27 and J usage is TRBJ2-2; TRBD1 matches at 10 bases. The sample consisted of peripheral blood mononuclear cells (PBMCs), taken before the second cycle of nivolumab. The sequence was obtained from a human donor with classical Hodgkin lymphoma. The CDR3 DNA reads as TGTGCCAGCAGTTTTCAGACAGGGGGCGCTTCCGGGGAGCTGTTTTTT. Its translation is CASSFQTGGASGELFF.